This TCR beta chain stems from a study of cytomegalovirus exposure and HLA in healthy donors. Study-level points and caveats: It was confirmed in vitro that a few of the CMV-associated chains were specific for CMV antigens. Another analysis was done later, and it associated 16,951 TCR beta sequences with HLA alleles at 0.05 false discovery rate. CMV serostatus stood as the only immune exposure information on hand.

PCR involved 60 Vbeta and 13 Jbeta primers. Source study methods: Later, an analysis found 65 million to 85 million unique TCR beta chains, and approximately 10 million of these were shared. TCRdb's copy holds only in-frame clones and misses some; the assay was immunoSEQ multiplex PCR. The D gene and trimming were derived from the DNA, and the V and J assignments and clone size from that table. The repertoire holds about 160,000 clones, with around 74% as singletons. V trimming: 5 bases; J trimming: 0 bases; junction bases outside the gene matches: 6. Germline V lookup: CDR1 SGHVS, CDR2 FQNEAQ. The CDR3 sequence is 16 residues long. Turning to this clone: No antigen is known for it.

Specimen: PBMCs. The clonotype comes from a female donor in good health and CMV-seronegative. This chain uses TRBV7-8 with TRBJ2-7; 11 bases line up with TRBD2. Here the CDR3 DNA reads TGTGCCAGCAGCCAACTACTAGCGGGGGCCTCCTACGAGCAGTACTTC. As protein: CASSQLLAGASYEQYF.